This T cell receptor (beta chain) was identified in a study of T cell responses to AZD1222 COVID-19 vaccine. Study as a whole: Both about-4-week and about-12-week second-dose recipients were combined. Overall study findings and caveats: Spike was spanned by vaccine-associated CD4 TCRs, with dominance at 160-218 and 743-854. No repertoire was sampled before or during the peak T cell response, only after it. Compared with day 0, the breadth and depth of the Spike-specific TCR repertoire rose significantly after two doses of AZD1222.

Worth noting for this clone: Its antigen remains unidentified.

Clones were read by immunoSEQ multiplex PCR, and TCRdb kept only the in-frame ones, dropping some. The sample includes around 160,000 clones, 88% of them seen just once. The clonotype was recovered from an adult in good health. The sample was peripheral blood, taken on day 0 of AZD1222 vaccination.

The CDR3 protein is CASSLDTGNTIYF. CDR3 nucleotides: TGTGCCAGCAGTCTCGACACAGGAAACACCATATATTTT. The rearrangement links TRBV2 to TRBJ1-3; D call uncertain. V lost 5 bases and J lost 4, with 9 bases in between. CDR1 SNHLY and CDR2 FYNNEI come from the germline V gene. The CDR3 runs to 13 residues.